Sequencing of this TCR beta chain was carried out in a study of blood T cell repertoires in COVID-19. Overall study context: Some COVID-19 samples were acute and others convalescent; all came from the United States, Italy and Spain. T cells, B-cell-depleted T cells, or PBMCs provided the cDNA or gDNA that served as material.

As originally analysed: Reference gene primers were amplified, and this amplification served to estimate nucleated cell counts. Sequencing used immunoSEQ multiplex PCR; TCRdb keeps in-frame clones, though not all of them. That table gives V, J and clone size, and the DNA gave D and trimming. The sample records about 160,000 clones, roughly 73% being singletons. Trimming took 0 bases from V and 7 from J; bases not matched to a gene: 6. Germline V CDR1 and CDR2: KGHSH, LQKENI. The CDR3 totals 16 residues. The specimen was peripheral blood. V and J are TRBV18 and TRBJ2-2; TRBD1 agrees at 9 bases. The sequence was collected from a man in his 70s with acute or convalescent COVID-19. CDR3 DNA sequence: TGTGCCAGCTCACCACCGGGACAGGGTTCTGGCGGGGAGCTGTTTTTT. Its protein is CASSPPGQGSGGELFF.